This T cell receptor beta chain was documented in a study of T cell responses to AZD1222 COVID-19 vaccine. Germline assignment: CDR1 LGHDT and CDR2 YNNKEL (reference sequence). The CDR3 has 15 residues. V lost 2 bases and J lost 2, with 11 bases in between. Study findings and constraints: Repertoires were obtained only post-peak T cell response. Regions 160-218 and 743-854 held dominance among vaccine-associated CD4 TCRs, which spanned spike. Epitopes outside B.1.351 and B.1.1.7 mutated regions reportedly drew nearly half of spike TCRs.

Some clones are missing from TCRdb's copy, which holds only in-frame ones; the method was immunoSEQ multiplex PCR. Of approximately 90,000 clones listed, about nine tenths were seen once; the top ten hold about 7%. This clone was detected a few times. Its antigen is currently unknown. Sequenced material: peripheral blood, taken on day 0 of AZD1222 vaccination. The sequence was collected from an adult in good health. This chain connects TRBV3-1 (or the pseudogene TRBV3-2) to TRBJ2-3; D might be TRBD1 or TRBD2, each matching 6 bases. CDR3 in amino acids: CASSQMGGLTDTQYF. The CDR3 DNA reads TGTGCCAGCAGCCAAATGGGGGGCCTCACAGATACGCAGTATTTT.